This is a list of T cell receptor beta chains from one sample in a study of control samples from healthy donors and cancer patients. Data came from immunoSEQ multiplex PCR; TCRdb stores just in-frame clones and leaves some out. The table has approximately 93,000 clones, 85% to 90% seen once; the top ten hold over 8.5%. The material sequenced was PBMCs. The receptors shown here come from a woman between 45 and 60 years old with colorectal cancer. Each CDR3 is given with its conserved first and last residue. A D gene is named only where the DNA matches it firmly. A clone size is listed for some rows: how often the clone was seen (once, few, many), or a class if it is expanded.

>NA|TRBV4-1|TRBJ2-1|NA
TGCGCCAGCAGCCCTTCATTTAATGAGCAGTTCTTC
CASSPSFNEQFF
>few|TRBV6-5|TRBJ1-3|NA
TGTGCCAGCGGAAAACAGGGAAACACCATATATTTT
CASGKQGNTIYF
>NA|TRBV5-6|TRBJ2-5|NA
TGTGCCAGCAGCTTGGGCGTCGCGGCGGAGACCCAGTACTTC
CASSLGVAAETQYF
>NA|TRBV4-1|TRBJ1-5|NA
TGCGCCAGCAGTTCAAATGACGGAGGGACTGCAAAGCCCCAGCATTTT
CASSSNDGGTAKPQHF
>NA|TRBV5-1|TRBJ2-5|NA
TGCGCCAGCAGCTTGGACATACAAGAGACCCAGTACTTC
CASSLDIQETQYF
>NA|TRBV7-8|TRBJ1-3|NA
TGTGCCAGCAGCTGGAGGGGATCGGCGTCTGGAAACACCATATATTTT
CASSWRGSASGNTIYF
>NA|TRBV6-5|TRBJ1-4|NA
TGTGCCAGCAGTATGAGAGGGGGTAATGAAAAACTGTTTTTT
CASSMRGGNEKLFF
>NA|TRBV6-2/TRBV6-3|TRBJ1-5|NA
TGTGCCAGCAGTCCCTACCGCAGACTGGATTATAGCAATCAGCCCCAGCATTTT
CASSPYRRLDYSNQPQHF
>NA|TRBV7-8|TRBJ1-2|NA
TGTGCCAGCAGCCGAAATCCTGGATATGGCTACACCTTC
CASSRNPGYGYTF
>few|TRBV28|TRBJ1-2|NA
TGTGCCAGCAGTCCTCAGGGTAACTATGGCTACACCTTC
CASSPQGNYGYTF
>NA|TRBV5-1|TRBJ1-2|TRBD1
TGCGCCAGCAGCCCGGGACAGGGGGTCTATGGCTACACCTTC
CASSPGQGVYGYTF
>NA|TRBV15|TRBJ2-1|NA
TGTGCCACCAGCAGAGATCGGAGCGGCTTCTACAATGAGCAGTTCTTC
CATSRDRSGFYNEQFF
>NA|TRBV3-1/TRBV3-2|TRBJ2-3|NA
TGTGCCAGCAGCCAATGGACGGGGGTCACAGATACGCAGTATTTT
CASSQWTGVTDTQYF
>NA|TRBV7-9|TRBJ1-5|NA
TGTGCCAGCAGCTTATCCTATGGGGTTGGACAGCCCCAGCATTTT
CASSLSYGVGQPQHF
>NA|TRBV2|TRBJ2-5|TRBD1
TGTGCCAGCACATCCTCAGGGGGCATGTTACGAGAGACCCAGTACTTC
CASTSSGGMLRETQYF
>NA|TRBV19|TRBJ1-1|TRBD1
TGTGCCAGTAAGTCCGGGACAGGGTTCACTGAAGCTTTCTTT
CASKSGTGFTEAFF
>NA|TRBV29-1|TRBJ2-2|TRBD2
TGCAGCGTTTGGACTAGCTACACCGGGGAGCTGTTTTTT
CSVWTSYTGELFF
>few|TRBV27|TRBJ1-1|TRBD1
TGTGCCAGCAGTTTCGACAGGGGCAACACTGAAGCTTTCTTT
CASSFDRGNTEAFF
>few|TRBV5-1|TRBJ1-4|TRBD1
TGCGCCAGCAGCTTGGGGGACAGTCTAACTAATGAAAAACTGTTTTTT
CASSLGDSLTNEKLFF
>NA|TRBV18|TRBJ1-2|NA
TGTGCCAGCTCACAGAACGTGGACAGAGTTGGCTACACCTTC
CASSQNVDRVGYTF
>NA|TRBV6-1|TRBJ1-2|NA
TGTGCCAGCAGTGATGGGTCGCTAGGCTATGGCTACACCTTC
CASSDGSLGYGYTF
>once|TRBV7-9|TRBJ1-1|NA
TGTGCCAGCAGCTTATTCCCGAACACTGAAGCTTTCTTT
CASSLFPNTEAFF
>NA|TRBV30|TRBJ1-2|NA
TGTGCCTGGAACCCAGGGCCGGGCTATGGCTACACCTTC
CAWNPGPGYGYTF
>NA|TRBV5-1|TRBJ2-3|TRBD1
TGCGCCAGCAGCCTACAGGGGGAGCTGGGAGATACGCAGTATTTT
CASSLQGELGDTQYF
>NA|TRBV4-3|TRBJ1-6|NA
TGCGCCAGCAGCCAAGCCGGGACGGATAATTCACCCCTCCACTTT
CASSQAGTDNSPLHF
>NA|TRBV5-1|TRBJ2-6|TRBD1
TGCGCCAGCAAGGACAGGGCTGGGGCCAACGTCCTGACTTTC
CASKDRAGANVLTF
>NA|TRBV7-2|TRBJ2-3|NA
TGTGCCAGCAGCTTAGCTCGCACAGATACGCAGTATTTT
CASSLARTDTQYF
>NA|TRBV28|TRBJ1-2|NA
TGTGCCAGCAGGCAACAGGGTTCGGGCTATGGCTACACCTTC
CASRQQGSGYGYTF
>NA|TRBV9|TRBJ2-3|NA
TGTGCCAGCAGCGTCAGTAGCTGGGCAGATACGCAGTATTTT
CASSVSSWADTQYF
>NA|TRBV9|TRBJ2-5|TRBD2
TGTGCCAGCAGCGTGGGACTAGCAGAAGAGACCCAGTACTTC
CASSVGLAEETQYF
>NA|TRBV5-4|TRBJ1-1|NA
TGTGCCAGCAGCTCGGAGGGATTCACTGAAGCTTTCTTT
CASSSEGFTEAFF
>few|TRBV28|TRBJ1-6|TRBD1
TGTGCCAGCAGCCCCGGGACAGATAATTCACCCCTCCACTTT
CASSPGTDNSPLHF
>NA|TRBV18|TRBJ1-2|NA
TGTGCCAGCTCACTCGTCGTGGAGGGGAGTAATTCTGGCTACACCTTC
CASSLVVEGSNSGYTF
>NA|TRBV2|TRBJ2-1|TRBD1
TGTGCCAGCAGTATGGGACAGGGAAATGAGCAGTTCTTC
CASSMGQGNEQFF
>NA|TRBV20-1|TRBJ2-5|NA
TGCAGTGCTGCCCGGCAAGAGACCCAGTACTTC
CSAARQETQYF
>NA|TRBV27|TRBJ2-6|NA
TGTGCCAGCAGTCTAAACCGGGGCGCGAGCACTGGGGCCAACGTCCTGACTTTC
CASSLNRGASTGANVLTF
>NA|TRBV18|TRBJ1-2|TRBD1
TGTGCCAGCTCACCTACAGGGGCTAACTCTGGCTACACCTTC
CASSPTGANSGYTF
>NA|TRBV15|TRBJ1-1|TRBD1
TGTGCCACCAGCAGAGAGACAGGGGGGACTGAAGCTTTCTTT
CATSRETGGTEAFF
>NA|TRBV3-1/TRBV3-2|TRBJ1-5|NA
TGTGCCAGCAGCCAAGGTAGGGGCGGCAATCAGCCCCAGCATTTT
CASSQGRGGNQPQHF
>NA|TRBV4-3|TRBJ2-5|NA
TGCGCCAGCAGCCAGAGGTGGGGGGGCGGAGAGACCCAGTACTTC
CASSQRWGGGETQYF
>NA|TRBV20-1|TRBJ2-5|NA
TGCAGTGCTAGCATCAGTGAGACCCAGTACTTC
CSASISETQYF
>NA|TRBV18|TRBJ1-3|NA
TGTGCCAGCTCACCACAGCACGGACTTAGCTCTGGAAACACCATATATTTT
CASSPQHGLSSGNTIYF
>NA|TRBV7-2|TRBJ2-3|TRBD2
TGTGCCAGCAGCTTTTGGACTAGCGGCACAGATACGCAGTATTTT
CASSFWTSGTDTQYF
>NA|TRBV7-2|TRBJ2-1|TRBD2
TGTGCCAGCAGCGTCACTAGCGGGGGGGCCTGGAATGAGCAGTTCTTC
CASSVTSGGAWNEQFF
>NA|TRBV28|TRBJ2-1|NA
TGTGCCAGCAGTTCGATCAGGAGGTATGAGCAGTTCTTC
CASSSIRRYEQFF
>NA|TRBV6-6|TRBJ1-2|TRBD1
TGTGCCAGCAGACCTTCTGGGACAGGCCCGAGGGGCTACACCTTC
CASRPSGTGPRGYTF
>NA|TRBV14|TRBJ2-3|TRBD2
TGTGCCAGCAGCCAAGTGGGATCCCGGGGGGGCACAGATACGCAGTATTTT
CASSQVGSRGGTDTQYF
>NA|TRBV27|TRBJ1-2|NA
TGTGCCAGCAGTTTATCTGCCCACGCGGGGGTTGGCTACACCTTC
CASSLSAHAGVGYTF
>once|TRBV19|TRBJ1-5|NA
TGTGCCAGTAGTCCAGGACCCTCTTGGGGCAATCAGCCCCAGCATTTT
CASSPGPSWGNQPQHF
>NA|TRBV4-3|TRBJ1-4|NA
TGCGCCAGCAGCCGGGGGGCCGGAGAAAAACTGTTTTTT
CASSRGAGEKLFF
>NA|TRBV4-1|TRBJ1-1|NA
TGCGCCAGCAGCCAAGTGGCGTCGAACACTGAAGCTTTCTTT
CASSQVASNTEAFF
>NA|TRBV3-1/TRBV3-2|TRBJ1-1|NA
TGTGCCAGCAGCCAGGGTGGCTTGAACACTGAAGCTTTCTTT
CASSQGGLNTEAFF